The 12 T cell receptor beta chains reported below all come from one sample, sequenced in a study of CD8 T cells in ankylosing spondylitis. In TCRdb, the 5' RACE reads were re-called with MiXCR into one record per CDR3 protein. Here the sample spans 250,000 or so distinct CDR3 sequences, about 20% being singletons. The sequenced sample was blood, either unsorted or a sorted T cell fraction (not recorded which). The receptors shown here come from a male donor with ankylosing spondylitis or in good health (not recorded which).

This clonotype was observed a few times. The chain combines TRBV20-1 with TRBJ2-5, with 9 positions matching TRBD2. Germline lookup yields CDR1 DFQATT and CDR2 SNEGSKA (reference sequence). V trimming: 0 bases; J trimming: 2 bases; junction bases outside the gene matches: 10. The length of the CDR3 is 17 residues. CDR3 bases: TGCAGTGCTAGAGATTCCTACGGCGGGAGGGTTCAAGAGACCCAGTACTTC. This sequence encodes CSARDSYGGRVQETQYF.

The CDR3 spells CASSRLAGGPVEQFF. The CDR3 DNA follows: TGTGCCAGCAGCCGACTAGCGGGAGGGCCGGTTGAGCAGTTCTTC. The chain has TRBV11-2 and TRBJ2-1; TRBD2 aligns across 14 bases. Per the germline V gene, CDR1 is SGHAT and CDR2 is FQNNGV. CDR3 length: 15 residues. V gave up 5 bases and J gave up 9 bases; unmatched junction bases: 6.

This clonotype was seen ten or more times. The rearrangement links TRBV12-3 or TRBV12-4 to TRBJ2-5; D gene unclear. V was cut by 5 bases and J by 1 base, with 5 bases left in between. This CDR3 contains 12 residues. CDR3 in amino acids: CASSLSQETQYF. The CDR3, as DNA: TGTGCCAGCAGTCTGTCCCAAGAGACCCAGTACTTC.

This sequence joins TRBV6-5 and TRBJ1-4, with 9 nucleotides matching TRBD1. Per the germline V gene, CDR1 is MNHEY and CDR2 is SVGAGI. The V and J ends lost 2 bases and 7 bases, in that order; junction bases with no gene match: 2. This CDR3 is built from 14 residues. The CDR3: CASSYQGQGEKLFF. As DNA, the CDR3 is TGTGCCAGCAGTTACCAGGGACAGGGTGAAAAACTGTTTTTT.

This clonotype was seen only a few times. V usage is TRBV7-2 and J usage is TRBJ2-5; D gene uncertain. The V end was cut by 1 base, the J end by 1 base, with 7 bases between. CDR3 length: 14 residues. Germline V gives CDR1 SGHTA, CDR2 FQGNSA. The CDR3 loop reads CASSLDLGQETQYF. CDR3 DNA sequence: TGTGCCAGCAGCTTAGATCTCGGCCAAGAGACCCAGTACTTC.

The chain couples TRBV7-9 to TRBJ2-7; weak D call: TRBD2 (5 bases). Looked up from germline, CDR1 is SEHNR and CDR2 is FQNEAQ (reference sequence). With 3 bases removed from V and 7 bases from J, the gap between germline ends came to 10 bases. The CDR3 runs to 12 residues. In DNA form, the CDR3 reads TGTGCCAGCAGCTTCGGGGTTCTGGAGCAGTACTTC. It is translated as CASSFGVLEQYF. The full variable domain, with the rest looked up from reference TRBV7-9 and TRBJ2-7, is DTGVSQNPRHKITKRGQNVTFRCDPISEHNRLYWYRQTLGQGPEFLTYFQNEAQLEKSRLLSDRFSAERPKGSFSTLEIQRTEQGDSAMYLCASSFGVLEQYFGPGTRLTVT.

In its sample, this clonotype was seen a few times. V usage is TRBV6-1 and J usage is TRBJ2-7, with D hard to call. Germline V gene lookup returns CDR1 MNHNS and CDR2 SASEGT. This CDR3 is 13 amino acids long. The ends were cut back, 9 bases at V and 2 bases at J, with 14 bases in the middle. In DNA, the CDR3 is TGTGCCAGTCTTGGCATGACGGCCTACGAGCAGTACTTC. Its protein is CASLGMTAYEQYF.

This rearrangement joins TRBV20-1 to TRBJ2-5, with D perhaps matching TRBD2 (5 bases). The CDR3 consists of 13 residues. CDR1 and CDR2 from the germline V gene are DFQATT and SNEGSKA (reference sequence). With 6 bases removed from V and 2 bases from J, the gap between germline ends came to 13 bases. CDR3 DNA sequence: TGCAGTGCGGGAGTGTCGGGTCAAGAGACCCAGTACTTC. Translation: CSAGVSGQETQYF.

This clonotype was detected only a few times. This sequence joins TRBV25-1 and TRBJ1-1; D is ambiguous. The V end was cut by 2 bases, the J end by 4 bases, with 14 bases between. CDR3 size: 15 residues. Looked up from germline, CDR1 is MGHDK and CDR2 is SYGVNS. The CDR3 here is CASSENKGGGTEAFF. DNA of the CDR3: TGTGCCAGCAGTGAAAATAAGGGAGGAGGCACTGAAGCTTTCTTT. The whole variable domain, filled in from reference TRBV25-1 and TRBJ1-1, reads EADIYQTPRYLVIGTGKKITLECSQTMGHDKMYWYQQDPGMELHLIHYSYGVNSTEKGDLSSESTVSRIRTEHFPLTLESARPSHTSQYLCASSENKGGGTEAFFGQGTRLTVV.

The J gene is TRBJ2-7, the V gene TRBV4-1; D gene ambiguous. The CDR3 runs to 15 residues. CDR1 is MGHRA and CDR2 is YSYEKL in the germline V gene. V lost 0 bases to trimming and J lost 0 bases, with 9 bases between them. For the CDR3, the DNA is TGCGCCAGCAGCCAAGACTGGGGAAGCTCCTACGAGCAGTACTTC. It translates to CASSQDWGSSYEQYF.

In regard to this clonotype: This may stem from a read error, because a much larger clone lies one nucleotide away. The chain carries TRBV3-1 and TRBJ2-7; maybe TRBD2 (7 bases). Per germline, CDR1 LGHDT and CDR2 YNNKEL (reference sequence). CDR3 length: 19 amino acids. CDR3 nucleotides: TGTACCAGCAGGGGATCAGGAACTTATCGAAGGGAGGGCTCCTACGAGCAGTACTTC. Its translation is CTSRGSGTYRREGSYEQYF.

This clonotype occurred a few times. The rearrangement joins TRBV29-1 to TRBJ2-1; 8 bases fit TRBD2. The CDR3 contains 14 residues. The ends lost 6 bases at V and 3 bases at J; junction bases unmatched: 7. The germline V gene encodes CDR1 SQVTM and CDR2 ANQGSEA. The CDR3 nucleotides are TGCAGCGTCATTACTAGCGGAATCTACAATGAGCAGTTCTTC. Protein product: CSVITSGIYNEQFF.